This TCR beta chain is drawn from a study of graft-versus-host responses after intestinal transplantation. Across the study: Tacrolimus plus steroids were given to all recipients for about three years, preceded by anti-thymocyte globulin induction.

Assay used: immunoSEQ multiplex PCR; TCRdb lists only in-frame clones, some missing. The sample includes more than 25,000 clones, 90% to 95% of them seen just once. V was pared by 6 bases and J by 3 bases, with 18 bases between. Germline values: CDR1 SNHLY, CDR2 FYNNEI. This CDR3 region has 15 residues. The sample in question was PBMCs, obtained 18 days after transplant. The chain is built from TRBV2 and TRBJ2-7; weak D call: TRBD2 (6 bases). The receptor's source is a human patient who received an intestinal transplant, so some T cells may come from the graft donor. Here the CDR3 reads CASRGRRDSHYEQYF. CDR3 DNA: TGTGCCAGCAGGGGGAGGAGGGATAGCCACTACGAGCAGTACTTC.